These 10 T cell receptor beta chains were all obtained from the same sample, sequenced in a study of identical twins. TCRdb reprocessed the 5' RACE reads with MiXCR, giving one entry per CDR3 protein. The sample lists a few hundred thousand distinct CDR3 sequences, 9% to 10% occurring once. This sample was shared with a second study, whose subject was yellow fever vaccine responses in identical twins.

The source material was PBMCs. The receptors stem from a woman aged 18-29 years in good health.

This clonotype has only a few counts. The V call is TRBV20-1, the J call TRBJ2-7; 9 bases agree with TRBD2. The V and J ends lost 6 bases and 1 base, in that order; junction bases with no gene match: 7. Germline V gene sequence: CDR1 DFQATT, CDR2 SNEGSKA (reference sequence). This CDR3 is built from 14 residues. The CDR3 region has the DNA TGCAGTGCCGCGACTAGCGGAAATTCCTACGAGCAGTACTTC. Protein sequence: CSAATSGNSYEQYF.

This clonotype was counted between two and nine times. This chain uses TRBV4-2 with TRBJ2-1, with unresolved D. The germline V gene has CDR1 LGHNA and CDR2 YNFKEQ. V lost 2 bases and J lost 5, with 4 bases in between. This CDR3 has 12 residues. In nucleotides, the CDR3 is TGTGCCAGCAGCCAACCTAACAATGAGCAGTTCTTC. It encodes CASSQPNNEQFF.

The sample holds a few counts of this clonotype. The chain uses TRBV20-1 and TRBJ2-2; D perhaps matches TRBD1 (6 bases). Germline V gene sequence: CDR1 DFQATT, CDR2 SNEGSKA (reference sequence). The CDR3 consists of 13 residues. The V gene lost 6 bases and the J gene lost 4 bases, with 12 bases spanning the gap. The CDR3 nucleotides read TGCAGTGCCACAGGGTCGGGCACCGGGGAGCTGTTTTTT. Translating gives CSATGSGTGELFF.

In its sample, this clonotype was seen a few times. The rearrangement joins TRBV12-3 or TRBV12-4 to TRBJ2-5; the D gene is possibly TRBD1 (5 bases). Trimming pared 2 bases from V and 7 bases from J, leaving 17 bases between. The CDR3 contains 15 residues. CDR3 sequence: CASSLQRQGSRTQYF. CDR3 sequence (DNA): TGTGCCAGCAGTTTACAAAGGCAGGGATCGAGGACCCAGTACTTC.

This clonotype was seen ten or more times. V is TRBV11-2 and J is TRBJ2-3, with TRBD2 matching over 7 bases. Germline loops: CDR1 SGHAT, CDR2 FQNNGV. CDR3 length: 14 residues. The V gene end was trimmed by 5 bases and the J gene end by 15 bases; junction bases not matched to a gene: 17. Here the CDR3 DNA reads TGTGCCAGCAGCCCCCGGGACTACCCGACGTTCCGATATTTT. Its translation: CASSPRDYPTFRYF.

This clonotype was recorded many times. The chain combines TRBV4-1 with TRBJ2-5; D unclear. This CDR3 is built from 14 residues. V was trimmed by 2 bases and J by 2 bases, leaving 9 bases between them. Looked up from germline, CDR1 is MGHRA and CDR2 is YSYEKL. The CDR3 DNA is TGCGCCAGCAGCCAAACAGCTGCTCAAGAGACCCAGTACTTC. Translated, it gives CASSQTAAQETQYF.

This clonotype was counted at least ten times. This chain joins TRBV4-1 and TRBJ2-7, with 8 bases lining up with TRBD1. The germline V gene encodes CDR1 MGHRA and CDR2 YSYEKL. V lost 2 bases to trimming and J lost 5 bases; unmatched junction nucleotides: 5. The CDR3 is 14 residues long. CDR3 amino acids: CASSQLDRVHEQYF. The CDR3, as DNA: TGCGCCAGCAGCCAATTGGACAGGGTCCACGAGCAGTACTTC.

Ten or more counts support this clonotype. The CDR3 sequence is CASSPPGLAGLELFF. The CDR3 DNA reads TGTGCCAGCAGCCCCCCGGGACTAGCGGGATTGGAGCTGTTTTTT. The V and J genes are TRBV11-2 and TRBJ2-2; 13 bases are a match to TRBD2. Germline V gene lookup returns CDR1 SGHAT and CDR2 FQNNGV. This CDR3 region has 15 residues. V dropped 5 bases and J dropped 10; count of bases not matched to a gene: 7.

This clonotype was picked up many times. DNA for the CDR3: TGTGCCAGCAGTTTAGCGATATCAGGGACTCCTGAAGCTTTCTTT. As protein: CASSLAISGTPEAFF. The chain joins TRBV12-3 or TRBV12-4 to TRBJ1-1; possibly TRBD1 for D (5 bases). The CDR3 totals 15 residues. V lost 0 bases to trimming and J lost 6 bases, with 14 bases between them.

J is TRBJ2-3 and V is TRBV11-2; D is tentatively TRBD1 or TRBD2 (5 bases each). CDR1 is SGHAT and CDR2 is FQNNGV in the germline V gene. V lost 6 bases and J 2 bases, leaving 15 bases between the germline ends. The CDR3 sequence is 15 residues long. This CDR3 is CASRSAGTYTDTQYF. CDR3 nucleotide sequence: TGTGCCAGCAGGTCCGCAGGGACGTACACAGATACGCAGTATTTT.